This T cell receptor (beta chain) was found in a study of T cell repertoires in aging, cancer and after chemotherapy. Study-level background: Patients with chronic lymphocytic leukemia were sampled before and after fludarabine- or bendamustine-based chemotherapy.

Peripheral blood genomic DNA, not sorted cells or RNA, was the template. CDR3 length equals 12 residues. The V and J ends lost 4 bases and 4 bases respectively, with 8 bases between them. In germline, CDR1 is DFQATT, CDR2 SNEGSKA (reference sequence). Findings and limits, study-wide: Untreated cancer patients had significantly lower blood TCR diversity than age-matched healthy donors.

Comments on this clonotype: Its antigen is not identified.

Rearranged V-D-J TRB sequences were amplified with a mixed TRB-A/B primer pool. TCRdb analysed the multiplex PCR reads with MiXCR anew, one entry per CDR3 protein. In the table there are a few thousand distinct CDR3 sequences, 25% to 30% of which are singletons. The chain carries TRBV20-1 and TRBJ1-5; possibly TRBD1 for D (6 bases). The material sequenced was blood. This TCR came from a human donor with a blood cancer. CDR3 nucleotides: TGCAGTGCTAAGCAGGGGAATCAGCCCCAGCATTTT. This gives the protein CSAKQGNQPQHF.